A selection of T cell receptor beta chains follows, all from one sample in a study of cytomegalovirus exposure and HLA in healthy donors. Profiled with immunoSEQ multiplex PCR; TCRdb holds only in-frame clones, not every one. Among roughly 100,000 clones listed, approximately 69% were seen once. Sample: PBMCs. The receptors stem from a man aged 25-40 years in good health and CMV-seronegative. CDR3s include the opening cysteine and the closing phenylalanine or tryptophan. The D gene is left open where the match is weak. Clone sizes are given selectively: once, few, many, or a class where the clone is expanded.

TRBD2 TRBJ2-7 - TRBV7-8 CASSPLLAVDEQYF TGTGCCAGCAGCCCCCTGCTAGCGGTCGACGAGCAGTACTTC
- TRBJ1-3 - TRBV15 CATSESITRNTIYF TGTGCCACCAGTGAGTCGATCACGAGGAACACCATATATTTT
- TRBJ1-1 - TRBV9 CASRPWGDTEAFF TGTGCCAGCAGACCATGGGGGGACACTGAAGCTTTCTTT
- TRBJ1-1 once TRBV25-1 CASSAPGHPTEAFF TGTGCCAGCAGTGCACCGGGACACCCCACTGAAGCTTTCTTT
- TRBJ1-5 - TRBV30 CAWSVGDTSNQPQHF TGTGCCTGGAGTGTTGGGGACACCAGCAATCAGCCCCAGCATTTT
TRBD1 TRBJ1-6 - TRBV5-1 CASRETTGVNSPLHF TGCGCCAGCAGAGAAACGACAGGGGTTAATTCACCCCTCCACTTT
TRBD1 TRBJ1-1 - TRBV7-8 CASSWTGRGNTEAFF TGTGCCAGCAGCTGGACAGGGCGAGGGAACACTGAAGCTTTCTTT
- TRBJ1-4 - TRBV15 CATSRAPEGEKLFF TGTGCCACCAGCAGAGCGCCGGAGGGGGAAAAACTGTTTTTT
- TRBJ2-2 - TRBV27 CASSPALDLRGTGELFF TGTGCCAGCAGTCCAGCCCTGGACCTACGGGGCACCGGGGAGCTGTTTTTT
TRBD1 TRBJ2-5 - TRBV6-5 CASSYGSGQGQTQYF TGTGCCAGCAGTTACGGGTCCGGACAGGGACAGACCCAGTACTTC
TRBD1 TRBJ2-7 - TRBV19 CASSKTGMGEQYF TGTGCCAGTAGTAAGACAGGGATGGGCGAGCAGTACTTC
- TRBJ2-2 - TRBV29-1 CSAKKAANTGELFF TGCAGCGCCAAAAAGGCGGCGAACACCGGGGAGCTGTTTTTT
TRBD1 TRBJ2-5 - TRBV2 CASTTGGSVETQYF TGTGCCAGCACTACAGGGGGGAGTGTGGAGACCCAGTACTTC
TRBD1 TRBJ2-7 - TRBV5-1 CASSSRGRVAYEQYF TGCGCCAGCAGCTCAAGGGGGCGCGTAGCCTACGAGCAGTACTTC
- TRBJ1-4 - TRBV2 CASSESRQDEKLFF TGTGCCAGCAGTGAATCCCGACAGGACGAAAAACTGTTTTTT
- TRBJ1-2 - TRBV19 CASRGSYGYTF TGTGCCAGCCGAGGGTCTTATGGCTACACCTTC
- TRBJ2-6 - TRBV6-5 CASSSLSGANVLTF TGTGCCAGCAGTTCCCTCTCCGGGGCCAACGTCCTGACTTTC
TRBD1 TRBJ1-2 - TRBV7-9 CASSRTGQGVLSTDGYTF TGTGCCAGCAGCCGGACCGGACAGGGAGTGTTAAGCACTGATGGCTACACCTTC
TRBD1 TRBJ1-1 - TRBV6-6 CASSYSGTGAVEAFF TGTGCCAGCAGTTACTCGGGAACAGGGGCTGTTGAAGCTTTCTTT
- TRBJ2-1 - TRBV7-9 CASSLGYNEQFF TGTGCCAGCAGTCTCGGTTACAATGAGCAGTTCTTC
TRBD1 TRBJ1-2 once TRBV15 CATSRAGTGRGYTF TGTGCCACCAGCAGAGCTGGGACAGGAAGGGGCTACACCTTC
- TRBJ2-7 - TRBV25-1 CASSATYEQYF TGTGCCAGCAGTGCAACCTACGAGCAGTACTTC
- TRBJ2-1 few TRBV7-9 CSSSPLGGADYNEQFF TGTTCCAGCAGCCCATTAGGGGGAGCCGACTACAATGAGCAGTTCTTC
- TRBJ1-5 - TRBV6-1 CASSEAGGAHQPQHF TGTGCCAGCAGTGAAGCGGGGGGGGCTCATCAGCCCCAGCATTTT
TRBD2 TRBJ2-1 - TRBV28 CASSLIGASGNEQFF TGTGCCAGCAGTTTAATCGGGGCTAGCGGGAATGAGCAGTTCTTC
TRBD2 TRBJ2-1 - TRBV7-6 CASSPRLAGQSVSSYNEQFF TGTGCCAGCAGCCCCCGACTAGCGGGACAGAGTGTGAGCTCCTACAATGAGCAGTTCTTC
TRBD1 TRBJ1-1 - TRBV7-8 CASSLPTGNWDTEAFF TGTGCCAGCAGCCTCCCGACAGGGAATTGGGACACTGAAGCTTTCTTT
- TRBJ1-6 once TRBV19 CASRTRRGSGNNSPLHF TGTGCCAGTAGAACCCGCCGGGGGTCGGGGAATAATTCACCCCTCCACTTT
- TRBJ2-3 - TRBV5-5 CASSPPPDIISTDTQYF TGTGCCAGCAGCCCACCCCCTGACATTATTAGCACAGATACGCAGTATTTT
TRBD1 TRBJ1-1 few TRBV5-1 CASSLAGTGAVGIF TGCGCCAGCAGCTTGGCCGGGACAGGGGCTGTCGGGATCTTT
- TRBJ1-4 once TRBV7-2 CASSLVPRGEKLFF TGTGCCAGCAGCTTAGTTCCCAGAGGAGAAAAACTGTTTTTT
- TRBJ1-1 few TRBV7-2 CASSLDSSDAFF TGTGCCAGCAGCTTGGACTCGAGCGACGCTTTCTTT
TRBD1 TRBJ2-7 - TRBV13 CASSLRGLYEQYF TGTGCCAGCAGCTTAAGGGGGCTCTACGAGCAGTACTTC
- TRBJ2-7 once TRBV3-2 CARWGEQYF TGTGCCAGGTGGGGCGAGCAGTACTTC
TRBD1 TRBJ1-1 - TRBV10-3 CAISDPGTGKPNTEAFF TGTGCCATCAGTGATCCCGGGACAGGGAAACCGAACACTGAAGCTTTCTTT
- TRBJ1-1 once TRBV4-1 CASSRPDSALENTEAFF TGCGCCAGCAGCCGCCCCGACTCAGCCCTTGAGAACACTGAAGCTTTCTTT
- TRBJ2-3 - TRBV27 CASSSPGTGGDTQYF TGTGCCAGCAGTTCCCCCGGGACTGGGGGGGATACGCAGTATTTT
- TRBJ1-4 few TRBV28 CASQGSYGKLFF TGTGCCAGTCAGGGATCGTATGGGAAACTGTTTTTT
TRBD1 TRBJ2-2 once TRBV19 CASSIRQGNTGELFF TGTGCCAGTAGTATCCGACAGGGAAACACCGGGGAGCTGTTTTTT
- TRBJ1-4 - TRBV2 CASSGTDNEKLFF TGTGCCAGCAGTGGGACAGATAATGAAAAACTGTTTTTT
- TRBJ2-1 - TRBV11-3 CASSLRYEQFF TGTGCCAGCAGCTTACGGTATGAGCAGTTCTTC
- TRBJ2-1 - TRBV1 CTSSRQTGTNSRDEQFF TGCACCAGCAGCCGACAGACAGGGACCAACTCGCGGGATGAGCAGTTCTTC
- TRBJ1-4 - TRBV19 CASSPVGGGEEKLFF TGTGCCAGTAGTCCGGTGGGGGGAGGTGAGGAAAAACTGTTTTTT
TRBD2 TRBJ2-5 - TRBV30 CAWSWGLAGGSQETQYF TGTGCCTGGAGCTGGGGACTAGCGGGAGGATCACAAGAGACCCAGTACTTC
TRBD2 TRBJ2-7 - TRBV7-8 CASSEAGGPSYEQYF TGTGCCAGCAGTGAGGCGGGAGGGCCGTCCTACGAGCAGTACTTC
- TRBJ2-1 - TRBV14 CASSQVLEGERFF TGTGCCAGCAGCCAAGTATTAGAGGGAGAGCGCTTCTTC
- TRBJ1-2 - TRBV7-2 CASSSTGSGGYTF TGTGCCAGCAGTTCGACAGGTTCTGGTGGCTACACCTTC
- TRBJ2-5 - TRBV6-6 CASSSRGSDGETQYF TGTGCCAGCAGTTCCCGGGGGAGCGACGGTGAGACCCAGTACTTC
- TRBJ1-5 - TRBV7-2 CASSGGGHGAGQPQHF TGTGCCAGCAGCGGGGGGGGACATGGCGCTGGGCAGCCCCAGCATTTT
TRBD1 TRBJ2-7 few TRBV20-1 CSAKTGNEQYF TGCAGTGCTAAGACAGGGAACGAGCAGTACTTC
TRBD1 TRBJ1-6 - TRBV6-5 CASSPGQLQPLHF TGTGCCAGCAGTCCGGGACAGTTGCAGCCCCTCCACTTT
TRBD2 TRBJ2-5 - TRBV19 CASRLAGVETQYF TGTGCCAGTAGGCTAGCGGGAGTAGAGACCCAGTACTTC
- TRBJ1-2 once TRBV6-1 CASSEVTGYGYTF TGTGCCAGCAGTGAAGTAACGGGCTATGGCTACACCTTC
- TRBJ2-1 - TRBV7-2 CASSLTPSSYNEQFF TGTGCCAGCAGCTTGACTCCAAGCTCCTACAATGAGCAGTTCTTC
- TRBJ1-1 once TRBV27 CASSPNTGMEAFF TGTGCCAGCAGTCCCAACACAGGGATGGAAGCTTTCTTT
- TRBJ2-7 - TRBV30 CAWSVAQVYEQYF TGTGCCTGGAGTGTAGCACAGGTCTACGAGCAGTACTTC
- TRBJ1-5 few TRBV5-6 CASSLQGRGSNQPQHF TGTGCCAGCAGCTTACAAGGCAGGGGTAGCAATCAGCCCCAGCATTTT
TRBD2 TRBJ2-5 - TRBV7-2 CASSDRLAGAGVGETQYF TGTGCCAGCAGCGACCGACTAGCGGGAGCTGGCGTGGGCGAGACCCAGTACTTC
- TRBJ2-1 - TRBV5-6 CASSSTREQFF TGTGCCAGCAGCTCTACGAGGGAGCAGTTCTTC
- TRBJ2-1 - TRBV2 CASSGPGGEQFF TGTGCCAGCAGTGGGCCCGGAGGTGAGCAGTTCTTC